The rows below give T cell receptor beta chains drawn from one sample of a study of blood T cell repertoires in COVID-19. TCRdb's copy holds only in-frame clones and misses some; the assay was immunoSEQ multiplex PCR. The sample holds just over 250,000 clones, around nine tenths seen once. Material: peripheral blood. These receptors originate from a woman between 65 and 79 years old with COVID-19, enrolled during active disease. Both conserved end residues are part of each CDR3. The D gene is left open where the match is weak. Expanded clones get a size class; other rows say once, few or many, or leave the size out.

clone size,D gene,V gene,J gene,CDR3 DNA,CDR3 protein
NA,NA,TRBV7-5,TRBJ2-1,TGTGCCAGAAGCTCCGGACTCACCTATTCCTACAATGAGCAGTTCTTC,CARSSGLTYSYNEQFF
NA,NA,TRBV5-6,TRBJ1-5,TGTGCCAGCAGCGCCCAAGCAGGGATTGGCAATCAGCCCCAGCATTTT,CASSAQAGIGNQPQHF
NA,NA,TRBV19,TRBJ2-2,TGTGCCAGTCTCCTTAGGGGGTTCACCGGGGAGCTGTTTTTT,CASLLRGFTGELFF
once,TRBD2,TRBV19,TRBJ2-2,TGTGCCAGTAGTATGGGCGGGAGGGCCGGAACCGGGGAGCTGTTTTTT,CASSMGGRAGTGELFF
NA,NA,TRBV11-3,TRBJ1-6,TGTGCCAGCAGCTGGGAAGGGGGGGATTCACCCCTCCACTTT,CASSWEGGDSPLHF
NA,TRBD1,TRBV19,TRBJ2-7,TGTGCCAGTAGTTCCGACAGGGAGCCCTACGAGCAGTACTTC,CASSSDREPYEQYF
NA,TRBD1,TRBV18,TRBJ1-1,TGTGCCAGCTCACCTCAGGGGGGCACTGAAGCTTTCTTT,CASSPQGGTEAFF
NA,NA,TRBV27,TRBJ1-5,TGTGCCAGCAGTCCTAACCTTAGCAATCAGCCCCAGCATTTT,CASSPNLSNQPQHF
NA,NA,TRBV10-3,TRBJ1-1,TGTGCCATCAGTGGGTCAGGGGACATGAACACTGAAGCTTTCTTT,CAISGSGDMNTEAFF
NA,NA,TRBV4-2,TRBJ1-2,TGTGCCAGCAGCCAAGACGGCAGTAGGGGCTATGGCTACACCTTC,CASSQDGSRGYGYTF
NA,NA,TRBV19,TRBJ1-4,TGTGCCAGTAAACTACACCTTGCAACTAATGAAAAACTGTTTTTT,CASKLHLATNEKLFF
NA,TRBD2,TRBV27,TRBJ2-2,TGTGCCAGCAGTTCGTTGACTAGCGGGAGTTACACTACGGCCGGGGAGCTGTTTTTT,CASSSLTSGSYTTAGELFF
NA,NA,TRBV5-5,TRBJ2-3,TGTGCCAGCAGCTCCCCGTCTACAGATACGCAGTATTTT,CASSSPSTDTQYF
NA,NA,TRBV10-1,TRBJ1-5,TGCGCCAGCACTAACGGTGGGCAGTTCAATCAGCCCCAGCATTTT,CASTNGGQFNQPQHF
NA,TRBD1,TRBV7-2,TRBJ1-1,TGTGCCAGCAGCCCAGGGGGGAGCCCTGAAGCTTTCTTT,CASSPGGSPEAFF
NA,NA,TRBV7-2,TRBJ2-7,TGTGCCAGCAGCTCAAAGACAGGACCGCACGGCGAGCAGTACTTC,CASSSKTGPHGEQYF
once,NA,TRBV5-1,TRBJ2-7,TGCGCCAGCAGCCTGGACGGCTACGAGCAGTACTTC,CASSLDGYEQYF